This T cell receptor (beta chain) was obtained from a study of blood T cell repertoires in COVID-19. As for the study in general: There were acute and convalescent COVID-19 samples, and they came from the United States, Italy and Spain. Sources were T cells, B-cell-depleted T cells, or PBMCs; the material itself was cDNA or gDNA.

This table comes from immunoSEQ multiplex PCR, and its TCRdb copy is limited to in-frame clones, with some not included. The sample lists 180,000 or so clones, roughly 79% occurring once. This clone was picked up one time. Followed longitudinally, the Seattle patients had been enrolled during active infection. This CDR3 comprises 15 residues. Germline CDR1 and CDR2: MNHEY and SVGAGI. The trim removed 6 bases at V and 4 bases at J, leaving 8 bases unmatched. This TCR derives from a woman aged 35 to 49 with COVID-19, enrolled during active disease. This chain links TRBV6-5 with TRBJ2-1; 8 nucleotides match TRBD2. The sample taken for sequencing was peripheral blood. CDR3 amino acids: CASRTGTRGYNEQFF. In DNA, the CDR3 is TGTGCCAGCAGAACCGGGACTAGGGGTTACAATGAGCAGTTCTTC.